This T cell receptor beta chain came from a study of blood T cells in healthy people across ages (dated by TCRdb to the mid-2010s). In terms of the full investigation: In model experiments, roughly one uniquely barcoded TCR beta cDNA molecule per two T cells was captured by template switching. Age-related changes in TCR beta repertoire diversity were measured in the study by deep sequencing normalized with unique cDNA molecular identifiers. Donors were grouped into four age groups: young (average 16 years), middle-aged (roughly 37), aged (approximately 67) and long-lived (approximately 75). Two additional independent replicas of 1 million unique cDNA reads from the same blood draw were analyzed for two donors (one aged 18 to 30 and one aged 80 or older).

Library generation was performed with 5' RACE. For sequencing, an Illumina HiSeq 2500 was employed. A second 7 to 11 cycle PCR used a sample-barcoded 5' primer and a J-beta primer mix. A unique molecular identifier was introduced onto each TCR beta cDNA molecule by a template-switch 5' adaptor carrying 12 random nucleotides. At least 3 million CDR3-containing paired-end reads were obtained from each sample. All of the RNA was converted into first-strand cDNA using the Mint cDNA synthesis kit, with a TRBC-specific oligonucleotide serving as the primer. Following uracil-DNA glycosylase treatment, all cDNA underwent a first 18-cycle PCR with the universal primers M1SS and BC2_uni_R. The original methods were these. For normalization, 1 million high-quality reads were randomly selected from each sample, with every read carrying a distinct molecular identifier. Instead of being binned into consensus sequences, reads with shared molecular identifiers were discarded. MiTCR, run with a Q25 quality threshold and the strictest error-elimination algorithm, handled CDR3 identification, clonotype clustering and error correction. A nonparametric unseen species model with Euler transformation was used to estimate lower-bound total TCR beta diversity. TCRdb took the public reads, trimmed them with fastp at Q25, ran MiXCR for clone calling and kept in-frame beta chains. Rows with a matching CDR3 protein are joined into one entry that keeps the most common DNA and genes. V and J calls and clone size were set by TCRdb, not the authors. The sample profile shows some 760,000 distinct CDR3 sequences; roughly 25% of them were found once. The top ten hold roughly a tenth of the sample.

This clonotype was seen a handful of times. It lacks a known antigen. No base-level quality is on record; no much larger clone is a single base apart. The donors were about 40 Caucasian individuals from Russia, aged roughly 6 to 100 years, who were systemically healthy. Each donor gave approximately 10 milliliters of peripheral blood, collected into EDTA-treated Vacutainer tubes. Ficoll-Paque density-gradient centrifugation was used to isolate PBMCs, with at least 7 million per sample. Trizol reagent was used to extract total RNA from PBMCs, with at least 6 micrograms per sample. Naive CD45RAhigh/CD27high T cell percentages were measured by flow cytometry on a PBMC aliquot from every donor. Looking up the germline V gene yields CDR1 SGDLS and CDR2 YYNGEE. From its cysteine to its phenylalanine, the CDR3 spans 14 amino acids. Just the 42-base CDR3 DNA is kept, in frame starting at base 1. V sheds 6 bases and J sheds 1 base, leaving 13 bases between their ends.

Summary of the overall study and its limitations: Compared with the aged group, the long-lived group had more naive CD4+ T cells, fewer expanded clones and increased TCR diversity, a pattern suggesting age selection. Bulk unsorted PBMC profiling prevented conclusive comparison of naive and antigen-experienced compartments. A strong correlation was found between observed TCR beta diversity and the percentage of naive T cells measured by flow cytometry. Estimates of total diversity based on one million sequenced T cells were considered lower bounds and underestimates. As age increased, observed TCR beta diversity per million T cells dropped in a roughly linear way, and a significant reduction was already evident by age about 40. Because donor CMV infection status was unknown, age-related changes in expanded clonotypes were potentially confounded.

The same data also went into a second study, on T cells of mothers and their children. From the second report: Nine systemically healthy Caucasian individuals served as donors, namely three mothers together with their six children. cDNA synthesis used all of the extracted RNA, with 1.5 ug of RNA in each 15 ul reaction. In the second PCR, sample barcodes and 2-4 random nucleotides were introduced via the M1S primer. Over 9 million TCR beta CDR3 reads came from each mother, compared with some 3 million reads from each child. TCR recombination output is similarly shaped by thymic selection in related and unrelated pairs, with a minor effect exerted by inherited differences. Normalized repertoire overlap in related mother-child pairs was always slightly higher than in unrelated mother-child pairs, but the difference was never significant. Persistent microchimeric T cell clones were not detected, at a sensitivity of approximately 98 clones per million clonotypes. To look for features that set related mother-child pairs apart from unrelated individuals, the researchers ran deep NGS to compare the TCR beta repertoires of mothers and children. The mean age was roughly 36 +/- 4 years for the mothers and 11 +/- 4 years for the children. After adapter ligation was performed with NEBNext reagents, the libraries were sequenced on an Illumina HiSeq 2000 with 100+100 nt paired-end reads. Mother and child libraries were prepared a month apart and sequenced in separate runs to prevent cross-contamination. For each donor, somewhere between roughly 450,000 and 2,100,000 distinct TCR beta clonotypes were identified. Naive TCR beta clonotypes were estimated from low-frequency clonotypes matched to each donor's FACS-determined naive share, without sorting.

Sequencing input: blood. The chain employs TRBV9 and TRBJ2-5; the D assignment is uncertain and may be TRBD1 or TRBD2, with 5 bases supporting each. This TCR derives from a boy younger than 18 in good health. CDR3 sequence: CASTLGEIQETQYF. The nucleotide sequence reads TGTGCCAGCACTCTAGGGGAGATCCAAGAGACCCAGTACTTC.